This T cell receptor beta chain was sequenced in a study of response to subunit inactivated influenza vaccine. V was pared by 0 bases and J by 1 base, with 6 bases between. The CDR3 runs to 14 residues. This clonotype occurred many times. One entry per CDR3 protein, called by TCRdb with MiXCR from the RT-PCR reads. The data show about 570,000 distinct CDR3 sequences, about 10% seen once. These sequences were also reported in another study, on T cells expressing NK-cell markers. That source reports: Libraries used 5'RACE template switching adding universal primer site and UMIs. Beta-chain profiling covered CD3+CD56+NKG2C+, CD3+CD56+NKG2C- and CD3+CD56-NKG2C+ sorted subsets. Seven sequenced donors out of eight were HCMV-seropositive, one seronegative. The share of CD8+ T cells held by dominant NKG2C+ clonotypes was about 1.0-7.5% in 5 or 6 donors. The CD3+CD56-NKG2C+ fraction of a few donors was likewise dominated by these clonotypes.

The TCR originated in a man aged 50 to 59 who received an inactivated influenza vaccine. The V and J genes are TRBV12-3 or TRBV12-4 and TRBJ1-1, with D unclear. The specimen was PBMCs from blood, collected on the day of vaccination. In DNA, the CDR3 is TGTGCCAGCAGTTTAGCAGGCCGGAACACTGAAGCTTTCTTT. Residues: CASSLAGRNTEAFF.